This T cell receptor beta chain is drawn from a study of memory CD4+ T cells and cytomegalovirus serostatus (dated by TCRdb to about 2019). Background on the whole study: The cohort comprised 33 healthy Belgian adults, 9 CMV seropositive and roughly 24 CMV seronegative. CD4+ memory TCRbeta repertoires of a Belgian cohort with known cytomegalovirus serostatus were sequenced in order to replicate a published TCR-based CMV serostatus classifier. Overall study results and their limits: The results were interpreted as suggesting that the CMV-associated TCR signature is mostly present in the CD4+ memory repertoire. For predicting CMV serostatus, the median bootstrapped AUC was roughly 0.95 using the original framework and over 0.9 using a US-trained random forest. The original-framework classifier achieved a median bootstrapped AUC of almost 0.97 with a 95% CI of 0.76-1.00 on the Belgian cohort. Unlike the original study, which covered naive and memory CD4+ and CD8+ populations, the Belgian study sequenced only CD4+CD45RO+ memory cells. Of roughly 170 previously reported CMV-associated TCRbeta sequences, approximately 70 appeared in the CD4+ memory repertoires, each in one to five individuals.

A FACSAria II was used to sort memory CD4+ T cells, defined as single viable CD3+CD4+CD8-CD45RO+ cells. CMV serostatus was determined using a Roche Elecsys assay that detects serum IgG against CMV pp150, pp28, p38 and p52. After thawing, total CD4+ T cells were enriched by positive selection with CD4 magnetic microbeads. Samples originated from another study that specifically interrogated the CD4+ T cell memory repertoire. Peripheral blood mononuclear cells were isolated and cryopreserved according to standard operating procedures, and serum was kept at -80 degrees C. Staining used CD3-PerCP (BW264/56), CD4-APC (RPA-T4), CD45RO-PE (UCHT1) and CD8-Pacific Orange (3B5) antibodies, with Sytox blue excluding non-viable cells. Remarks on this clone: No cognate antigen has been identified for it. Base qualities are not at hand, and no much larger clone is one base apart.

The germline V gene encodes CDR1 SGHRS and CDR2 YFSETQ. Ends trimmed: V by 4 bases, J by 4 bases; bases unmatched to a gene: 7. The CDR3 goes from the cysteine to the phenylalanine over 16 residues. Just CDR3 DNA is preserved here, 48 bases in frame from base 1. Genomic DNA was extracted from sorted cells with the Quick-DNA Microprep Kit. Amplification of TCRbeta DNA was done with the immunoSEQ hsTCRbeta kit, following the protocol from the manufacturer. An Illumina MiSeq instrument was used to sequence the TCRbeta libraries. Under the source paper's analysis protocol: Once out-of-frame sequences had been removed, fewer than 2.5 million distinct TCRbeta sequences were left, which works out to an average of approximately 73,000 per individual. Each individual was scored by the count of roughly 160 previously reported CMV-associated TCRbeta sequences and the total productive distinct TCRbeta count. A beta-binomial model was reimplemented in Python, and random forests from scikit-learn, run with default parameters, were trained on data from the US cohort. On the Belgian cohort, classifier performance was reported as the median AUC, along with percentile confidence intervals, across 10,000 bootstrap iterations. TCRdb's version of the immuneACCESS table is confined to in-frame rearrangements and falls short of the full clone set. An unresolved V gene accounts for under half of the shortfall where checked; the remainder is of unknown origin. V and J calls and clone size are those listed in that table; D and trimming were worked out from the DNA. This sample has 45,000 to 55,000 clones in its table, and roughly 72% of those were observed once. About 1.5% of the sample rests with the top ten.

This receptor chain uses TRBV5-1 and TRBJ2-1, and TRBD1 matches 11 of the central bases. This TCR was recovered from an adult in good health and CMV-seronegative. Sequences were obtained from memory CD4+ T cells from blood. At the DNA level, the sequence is TGCGCCAGCAGCCTTGGACAGGGGGCTTCTTACAATGAGCAGTTCTTC. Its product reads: CASSLGQGASYNEQFF. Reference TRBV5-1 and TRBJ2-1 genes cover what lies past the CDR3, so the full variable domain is KAGVTQTPRYLIKTRGQQVTLSCSPISGHRSVSWYQQTPGQGLQFLFEYFSETQRNKGNFPGRFSGRQFSNSRSEMNVSTLELGDSALYLCASSLGQGASYNEQFFGPGTRLTVL.